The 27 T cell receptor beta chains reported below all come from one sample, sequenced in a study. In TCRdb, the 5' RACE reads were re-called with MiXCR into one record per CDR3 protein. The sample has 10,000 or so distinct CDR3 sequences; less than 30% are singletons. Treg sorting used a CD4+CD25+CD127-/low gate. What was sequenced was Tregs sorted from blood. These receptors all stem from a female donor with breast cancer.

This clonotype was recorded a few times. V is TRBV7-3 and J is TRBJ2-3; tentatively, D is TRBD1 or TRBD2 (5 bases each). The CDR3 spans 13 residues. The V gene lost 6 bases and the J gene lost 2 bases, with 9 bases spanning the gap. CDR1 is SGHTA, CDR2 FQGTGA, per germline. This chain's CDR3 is CASRGEATDTQYF. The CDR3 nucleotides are TGTGCCAGCAGGGGGGAAGCCACAGATACGCAGTATTTT.

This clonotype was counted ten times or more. The CDR3 sequence is CASSSGGSYEQYF. Written as DNA, the CDR3 is TGCGCCAGCAGCTCAGGGGGATCCTACGAGCAGTACTTC. This chain connects TRBV5-1 to TRBJ2-7; 7 nucleotides align to TRBD1. The CDR3 is 13 residues long. Per the germline V gene, CDR1 is SGHRS and CDR2 is YFSETQ. Trimming removed 3 bases from V and 1 base from J; junction bases left unmatched: 1.

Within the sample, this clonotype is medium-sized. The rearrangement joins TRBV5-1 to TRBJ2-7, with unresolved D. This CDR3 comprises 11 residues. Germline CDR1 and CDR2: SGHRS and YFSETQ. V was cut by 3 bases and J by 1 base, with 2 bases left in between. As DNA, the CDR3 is TGCGCCAGCAGCTCATCCTACGAGCAGTACTTC. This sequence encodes CASSSSYEQYF.

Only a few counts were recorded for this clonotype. The CDR3 DNA is TGTGCCAGCAGCTGGGGGTTGTACAATCAGCCCCAGCATTTT. Encoded protein: CASSWGLYNQPQHF. V is TRBV12-3 or TRBV12-4 and J is TRBJ1-5; D perhaps matches TRBD1 (5 bases). Between the trimmed V and J ends, which lost 6 bases and 3 bases, there was a span of 12 bases. The CDR3 extends over 14 amino acids.

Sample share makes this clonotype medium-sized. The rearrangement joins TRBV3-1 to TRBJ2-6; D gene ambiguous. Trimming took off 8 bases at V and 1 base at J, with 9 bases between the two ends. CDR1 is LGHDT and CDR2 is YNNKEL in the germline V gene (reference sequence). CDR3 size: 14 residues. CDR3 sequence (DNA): TGTGCCAGCCGACGGTTTTCTGGGGCCAACGTCCTGACTTTC. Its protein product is CASRRFSGANVLTF.

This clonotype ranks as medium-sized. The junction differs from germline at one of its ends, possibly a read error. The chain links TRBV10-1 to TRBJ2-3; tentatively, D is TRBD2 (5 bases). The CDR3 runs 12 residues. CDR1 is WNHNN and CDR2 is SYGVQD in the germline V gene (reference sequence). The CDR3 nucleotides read TGCGCCAGCAGTGAGGCCGGGGATACGCGGTATTTT. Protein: CASSEAGDTRYF.

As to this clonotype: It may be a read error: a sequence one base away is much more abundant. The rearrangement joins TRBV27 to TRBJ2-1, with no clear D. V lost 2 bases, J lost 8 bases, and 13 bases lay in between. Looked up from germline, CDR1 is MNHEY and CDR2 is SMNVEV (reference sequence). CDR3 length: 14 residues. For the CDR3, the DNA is TGTGCCAGCAGTTTAATGACATGGGCCCATGAGCAGTTCTTC. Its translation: CASSLMTWAHEQFF.

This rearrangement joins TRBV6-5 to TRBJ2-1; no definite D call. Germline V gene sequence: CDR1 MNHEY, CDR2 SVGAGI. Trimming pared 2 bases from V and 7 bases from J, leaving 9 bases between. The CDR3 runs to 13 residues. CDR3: CASSYPGTNEQFF. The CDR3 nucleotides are TGTGCCAGCAGTTACCCGGGCACTAATGAGCAGTTCTTC.

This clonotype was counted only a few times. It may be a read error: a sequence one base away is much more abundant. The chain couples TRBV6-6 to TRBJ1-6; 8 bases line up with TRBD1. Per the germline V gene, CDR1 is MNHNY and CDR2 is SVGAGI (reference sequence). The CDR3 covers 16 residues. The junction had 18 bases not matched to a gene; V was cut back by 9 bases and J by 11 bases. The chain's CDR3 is CASSPGQEARFAPLHF. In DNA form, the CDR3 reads TGTGCCAGTTCCCCGGGACAGGAGGCGAGGTTTGCACCCCTCCACTTT.

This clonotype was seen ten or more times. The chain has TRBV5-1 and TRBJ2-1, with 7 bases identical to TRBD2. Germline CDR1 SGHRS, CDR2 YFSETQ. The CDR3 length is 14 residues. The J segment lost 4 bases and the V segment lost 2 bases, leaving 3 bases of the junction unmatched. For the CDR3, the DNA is TGCGCCAGCAGCTTTTCTAGCGGATACAATGAGCAGTTCTTC. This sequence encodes CASSFSSGYNEQFF. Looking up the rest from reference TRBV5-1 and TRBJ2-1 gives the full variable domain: KAGVTQTPRYLIKTRGQQVTLSCSPISGHRSVSWYQQTPGQGLQFLFEYFSETQRNKGNFPGRFSGRQFSNSRSEMNVSTLELGDSALYLCASSFSSGYNEQFFGPGTRLTVL.

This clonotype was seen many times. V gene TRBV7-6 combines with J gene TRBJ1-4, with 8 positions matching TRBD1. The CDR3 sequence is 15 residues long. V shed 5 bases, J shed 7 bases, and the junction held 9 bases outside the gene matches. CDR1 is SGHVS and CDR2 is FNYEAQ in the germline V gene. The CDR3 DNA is TGTGCCAGCAGCAACCACATAACAGGGGGTGAAAAACTGTTTTTT. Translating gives CASSNHITGGEKLFF.

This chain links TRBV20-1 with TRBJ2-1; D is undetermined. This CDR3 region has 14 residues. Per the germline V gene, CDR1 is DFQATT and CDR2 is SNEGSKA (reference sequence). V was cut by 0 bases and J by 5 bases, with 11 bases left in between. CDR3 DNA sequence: TGCAGTGCTAGAGAACGGATTTCCCACAATGAGCAGTTCTTC. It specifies CSARERISHNEQFF.

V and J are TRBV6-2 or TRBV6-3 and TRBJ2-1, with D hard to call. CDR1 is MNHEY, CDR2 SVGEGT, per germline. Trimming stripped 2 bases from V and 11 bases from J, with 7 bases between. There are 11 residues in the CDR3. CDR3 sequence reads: CASSYGWKQFF. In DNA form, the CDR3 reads TGTGCCAGCAGTTACGGGTGGAAGCAGTTCTTC.

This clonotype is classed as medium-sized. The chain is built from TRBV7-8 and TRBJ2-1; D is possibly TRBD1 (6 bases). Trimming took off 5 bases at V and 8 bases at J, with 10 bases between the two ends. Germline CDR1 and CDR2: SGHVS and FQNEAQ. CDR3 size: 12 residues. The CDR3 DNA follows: TGTGCCAGCAGCCCTCAGGGGTATGAGCAGTTCTTC. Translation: CASSPQGYEQFF.

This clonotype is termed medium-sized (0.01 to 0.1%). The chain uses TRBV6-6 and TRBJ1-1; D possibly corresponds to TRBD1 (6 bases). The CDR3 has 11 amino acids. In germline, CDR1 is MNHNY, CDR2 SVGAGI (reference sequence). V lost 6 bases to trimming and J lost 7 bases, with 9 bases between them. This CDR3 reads CASRLQGEAFF. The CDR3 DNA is TGTGCCAGCAGGCTACAGGGTGAAGCTTTCTTT.

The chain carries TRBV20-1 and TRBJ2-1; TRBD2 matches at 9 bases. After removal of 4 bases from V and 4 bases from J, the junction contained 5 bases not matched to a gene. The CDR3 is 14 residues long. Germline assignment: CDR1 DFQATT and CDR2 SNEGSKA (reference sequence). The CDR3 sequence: CSATSSGNYNEQFF. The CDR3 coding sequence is TGCAGTGCTACCTCTAGCGGGAATTACAATGAGCAGTTCTTC.

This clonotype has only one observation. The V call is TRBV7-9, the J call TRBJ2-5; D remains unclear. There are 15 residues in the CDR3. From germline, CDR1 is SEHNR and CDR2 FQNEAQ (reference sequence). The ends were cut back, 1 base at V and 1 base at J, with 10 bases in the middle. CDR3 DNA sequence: TGTGCCAGCAGCTTAGGAGGCTCCAGCCAAGAGACCCAGTACTTC. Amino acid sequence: CASSLGGSSQETQYF.

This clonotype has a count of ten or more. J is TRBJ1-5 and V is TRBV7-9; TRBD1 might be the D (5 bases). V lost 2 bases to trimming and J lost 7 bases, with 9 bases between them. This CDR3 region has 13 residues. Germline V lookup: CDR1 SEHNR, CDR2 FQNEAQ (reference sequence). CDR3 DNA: TGTGCCAGCAGCTTACAGGGTCAACAGCCCCAGCATTTT. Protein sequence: CASSLQGQQPQHF.

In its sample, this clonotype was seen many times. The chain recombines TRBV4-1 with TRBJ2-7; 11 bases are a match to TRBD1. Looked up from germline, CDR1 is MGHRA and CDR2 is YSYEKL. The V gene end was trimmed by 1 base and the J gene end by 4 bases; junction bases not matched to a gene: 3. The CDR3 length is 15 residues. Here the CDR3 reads CASSQGTGGLYEQYF. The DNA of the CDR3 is TGCGCCAGCAGCCAAGGGACAGGGGGCCTTTACGAGCAGTACTTC.

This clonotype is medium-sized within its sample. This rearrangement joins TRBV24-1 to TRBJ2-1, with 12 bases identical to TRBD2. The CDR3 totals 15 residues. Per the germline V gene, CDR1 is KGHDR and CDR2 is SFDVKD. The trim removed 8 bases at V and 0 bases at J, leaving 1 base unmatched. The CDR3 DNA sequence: TGTGCCACCATGACTAGCGGGAGCTCCTACAATGAGCAGTTCTTC. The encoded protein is CATMTSGSSYNEQFF.

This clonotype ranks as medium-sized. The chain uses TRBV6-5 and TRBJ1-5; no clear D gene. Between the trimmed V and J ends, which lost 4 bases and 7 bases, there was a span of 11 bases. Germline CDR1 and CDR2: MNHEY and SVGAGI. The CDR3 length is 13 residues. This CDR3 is CASSCSGGQPQHF. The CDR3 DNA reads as TGTGCCAGCAGTTGCTCTGGTGGCCAGCCCCAGCATTTT.

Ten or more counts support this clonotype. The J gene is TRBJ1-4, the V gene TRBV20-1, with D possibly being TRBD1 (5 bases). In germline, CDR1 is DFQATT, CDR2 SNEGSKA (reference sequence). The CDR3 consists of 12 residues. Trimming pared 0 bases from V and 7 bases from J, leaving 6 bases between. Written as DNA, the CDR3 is TGCAGTGCTAGAGATCAGGGTGAAAAACTGTTTTTT. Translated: CSARDQGEKLFF.

CDR3 loop: CASSLMASGRVSYEQYF. For the CDR3, the DNA is TGTGCCAGCAGCTTAATGGCTAGCGGGAGGGTCTCCTACGAGCAGTACTTC. The V gene is TRBV7-8, the J gene TRBJ2-7, with 12 bases matching TRBD2. Trimming at V came to 2 bases and at J to 0 bases, leaving 5 bases not matched to a gene. The CDR3 is 17 residues long. The germline V gene encodes CDR1 SGHVS and CDR2 FQNEAQ.

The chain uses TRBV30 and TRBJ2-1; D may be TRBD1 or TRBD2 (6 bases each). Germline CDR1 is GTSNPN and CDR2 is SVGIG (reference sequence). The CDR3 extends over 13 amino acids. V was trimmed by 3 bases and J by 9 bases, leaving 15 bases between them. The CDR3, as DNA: TGTGCCTGGAGCGGGAGCGCCAGGGGTGAGCAGTTCTTC. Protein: CAWSGSARGEQFF.

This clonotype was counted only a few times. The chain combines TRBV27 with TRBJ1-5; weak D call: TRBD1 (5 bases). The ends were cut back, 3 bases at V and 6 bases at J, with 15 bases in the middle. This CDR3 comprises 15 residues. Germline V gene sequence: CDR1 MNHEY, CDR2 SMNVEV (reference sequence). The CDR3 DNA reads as TGTGCCAGCAGTTTCGGGGGAGGGTACGGTCAGCCCCAGCATTTT. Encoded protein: CASSFGGGYGQPQHF.

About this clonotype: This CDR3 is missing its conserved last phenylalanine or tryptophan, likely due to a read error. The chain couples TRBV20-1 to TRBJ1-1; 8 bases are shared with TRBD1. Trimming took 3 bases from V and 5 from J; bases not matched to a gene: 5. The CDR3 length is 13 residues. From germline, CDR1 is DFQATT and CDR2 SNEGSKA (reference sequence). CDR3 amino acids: CSASETGVTEAFL. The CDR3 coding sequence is TGCAGTGCTAGTGAGACAGGGGTGACTGAAGCTTTCCTT.

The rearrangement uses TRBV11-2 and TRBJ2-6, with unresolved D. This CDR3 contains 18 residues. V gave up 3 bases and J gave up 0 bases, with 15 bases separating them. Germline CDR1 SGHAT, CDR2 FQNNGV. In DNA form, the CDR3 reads TGTGCCAGCAGCTTTAGAGCCAGGCGCCTCTCTGGGGCCAACGTCCTGACTTTC. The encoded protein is CASSFRARRLSGANVLTF. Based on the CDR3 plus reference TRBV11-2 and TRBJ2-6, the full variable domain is EAGVAQSPRYKIIEKRQSVAFWCNPISGHATLYWYQQILGQGPKLLIQFQNNGVVDDSQLPKDRFSAERLKGVDSTLKIQPAKLEDSAVYLCASSFRARRLSGANVLTFGAGSRLTVL.